This T cell receptor (beta chain) stems from a study of blood T cell repertoires in COVID-19. The germline V gene has CDR1 MNHEY and CDR2 SVGAGI. This CDR3 contains 14 residues. Germline trimming cut 6 bases from V and 8 bases from J; bases unmatched to any gene: 11. The repertoire was sequenced with immunoSEQ multiplex PCR; TCRdb's copy has only in-frame clones and lacks some. The sample has about 210,000 clones; 84% are singletons. Sequenced sample: peripheral blood. The receptor's source is a woman between 50 and 59 years old with active or convalescent COVID-19. This chain joins TRBV6-5 and TRBJ1-2; TRBD1 matches at 8 bases. For the CDR3, the DNA is TGTGCCAGCAGCGCCAACACAGGGGGTACGGGCTACACCTTC. It yields the protein CASSANTGGTGYTF.